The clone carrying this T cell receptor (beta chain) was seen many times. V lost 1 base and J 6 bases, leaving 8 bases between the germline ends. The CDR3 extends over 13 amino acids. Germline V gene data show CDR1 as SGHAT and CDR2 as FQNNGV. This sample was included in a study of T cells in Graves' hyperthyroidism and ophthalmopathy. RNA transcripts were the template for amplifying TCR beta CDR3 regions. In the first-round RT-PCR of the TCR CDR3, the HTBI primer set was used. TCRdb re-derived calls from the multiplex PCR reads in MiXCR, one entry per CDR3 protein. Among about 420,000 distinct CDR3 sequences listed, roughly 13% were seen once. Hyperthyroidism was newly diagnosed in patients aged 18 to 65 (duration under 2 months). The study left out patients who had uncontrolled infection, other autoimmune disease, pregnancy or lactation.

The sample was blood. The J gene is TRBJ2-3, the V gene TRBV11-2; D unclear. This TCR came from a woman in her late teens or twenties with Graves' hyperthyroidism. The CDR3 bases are TGTGCCAGCAGCTTAGGTACAACCGATACGCAGTATTTT. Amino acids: CASSLGTTDTQYF.